The rows below give T cell receptor beta chains drawn from one sample of a study of human T cells and chemical hapten exposure. One entry per CDR3 protein results from TCRdb running MiXCR on the RACE reads. The sample holds roughly 180,000 distinct CDR3 sequences, more than 12% seen once. Sequenced material: whole blood, taken in connection with sensitization to the hapten diphenylcyclopropenone (DPC). Receptors originate from a woman younger than 45 with alopecia areata. Some clones in this sample may be carry-over from other donors' samples. Both conserved end residues are part of each CDR3. The D gene is left open where the match is weak.

TRBD1	TRBV29-1	TRBJ2-7	CSVGEGTGRSEQYF
.	TRBV18	TRBJ1-2	CASSPSRGVVYGYTF
.	TRBV7-9	TRBJ2-3	CASRSATGTQYF
.	TRBV18	TRBJ2-6	CASTHEAGANVLTF
.	TRBV2	TRBJ2-7	CASSNAYEQYF
.	TRBV6-1	TRBJ1-1	CASSDPGQARNTEAFF
.	TRBV4-3	TRBJ1-5	CASSQDGGNQPQHF
.	TRBV20-1	TRBJ1-2	CSARRDMASYGYTF
.	TRBV20-1	TRBJ1-4	CSARPATNEKLFF
.	TRBV28	TRBJ2-1	CASSAERGFGRFF
.	TRBV21-1	TRBJ2-3	CASSPSGSTDTQYF
TRBD2	TRBV20-1	TRBJ2-5	CSARLAGGETQYF